The 6 T cell receptor beta chains below come from one sample, sequenced in a study of T cell responses to AZD1222 COVID-19 vaccine. Sequencing was performed with immunoSEQ multiplex PCR; in TCRdb, only in-frame clones are kept and a portion is missing. The table lists 190,000 or so clones, 88% of them singletons, with about 25% in the top ten. The material sequenced was peripheral blood, taken 28 days after the second AZD1222 dose. The source is an adult who received the AZD1222 COVID-19 vaccine.

This rearrangement joins TRBV5-5 to TRBJ2-7, with TRBD1 as a possible D gene (5 bases). This CDR3 is built from 15 residues. V lost 2 bases and J lost 4, with 16 bases in between. The germline gives CDR1 SGHKS, CDR2 YYEKEE (reference sequence). This chain's CDR3 is CASSLDSAGLYEQYF. CDR3 nucleotide sequence: TGTGCCAGCAGCTTAGATTCGGCAGGGTTATACGAGCAGTACTTC.

This clone occurred once. J is TRBJ1-1 and V is TRBV6-5; no reliable D call. Between the trimmed V and J ends, which lost 3 bases and 0 bases, there was a span of 8 bases. CDR3 length: 14 amino acids. Germline V gives CDR1 MNHEY, CDR2 SVGAGI. The CDR3 DNA sequence: TGTGCCAGCAGTTATGACTCTCTGAACACTGAAGCTTTCTTT. It encodes CASSYDSLNTEAFF.

The chain recombines TRBV6-4 with TRBJ2-3; 11 bases are shared with TRBD1. The CDR3 is made up of 15 amino acids. Germline-derived CDR1 and CDR2 are MRHNA and SNTAGT. V was pared by 2 bases and J by 3 bases, with 1 base of the junction left unmatched. The CDR3 DNA reads as TGTGCCAGCAGTGACGGGACAGGGGGGACAGATACGCAGTATTTT. Its translation: CASSDGTGGTDTQYF.

This clone was observed a single time. The rearrangement uses TRBV7-9 and TRBJ2-7; D is perhaps TRBD2 (5 bases). CDR1 SEHNR and CDR2 FQNEAQ come from the germline V gene (reference sequence). The CDR3 length is 16 residues. The V end lost 1 base, the J end lost 2 bases, and 15 bases lay between the germline ends. CDR3 DNA sequence: TGTGCCAGCAGCTTAGACGGCGGACTGGCACCCTACGAGCAGTACTTC. It translates to CASSLDGGLAPYEQYF.

This chain joins TRBV27 and TRBJ2-7, with TRBD1 matching over 7 bases. The germline V gene encodes CDR1 MNHEY and CDR2 SMNVEV (reference sequence). This CDR3 has 14 amino acids. The trim removed 3 bases at V and 1 base at J, leaving 3 bases unmatched. The CDR3 region has the DNA TGTGCCAGCAGTTTTAGGACAGGTTCCTACGAGCAGTACTTC. Its translation: CASSFRTGSYEQYF.

Only a few counts were recorded for this clone. The V call is TRBV3-1 (or the pseudogene TRBV3-2), the J call TRBJ1-2; perhaps TRBD1 as D (5 bases). Trimming stripped 0 bases from V and 2 bases from J, with 13 bases between. The CDR3 has 16 amino acids. Germline V gene lookup returns CDR1 LGHDT and CDR2 YNNKEL (reference sequence). The CDR3 DNA follows: TGTGCCAGCAGCCAAGATTATAGACAGCCAAACTATGGCTACACCTTC. Residues: CASSQDYRQPNYGYTF.